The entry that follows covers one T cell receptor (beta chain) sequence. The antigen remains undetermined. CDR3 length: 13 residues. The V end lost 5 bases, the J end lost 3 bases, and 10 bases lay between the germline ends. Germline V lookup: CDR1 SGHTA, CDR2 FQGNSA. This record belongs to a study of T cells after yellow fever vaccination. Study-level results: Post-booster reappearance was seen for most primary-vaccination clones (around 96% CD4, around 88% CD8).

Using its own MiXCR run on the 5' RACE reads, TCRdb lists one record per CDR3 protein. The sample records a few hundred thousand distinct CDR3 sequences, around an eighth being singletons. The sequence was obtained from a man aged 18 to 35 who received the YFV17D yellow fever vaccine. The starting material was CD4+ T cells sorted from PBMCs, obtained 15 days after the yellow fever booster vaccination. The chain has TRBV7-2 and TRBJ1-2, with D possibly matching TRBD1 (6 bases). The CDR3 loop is CASSQDSYYGYTF. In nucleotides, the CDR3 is TGTGCCAGCAGCCAGGACAGCTACTATGGCTACACCTTC. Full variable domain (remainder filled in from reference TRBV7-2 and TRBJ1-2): GAGVSQSPSNKVTEKGKDVELRCDPISGHTALYWYRQSLGQGLEFLIYFQGNSAPDKSGLPSDRFSAERTGGSVSTLTIQRTQQEDSAVYLCASSQDSYYGYTFGSGTRLTVV.